The present TCR beta chain was sequenced within a study of T cells in women clearing cervical HPV infection (dated by TCRdb to the late 2010s). Study-level background: The cases were some 27 women with histologically confirmed HPV16-related CIN3 or worse, and 2 of these cases were invasive cancers. Cases and controls were matched on age within five years and on year of sample collection. Five blinded duplicates per group were added as quality controls, giving roughly 60 samples: around 50 participants and roughly 10 replicates. The parent cohort enrolled roughly 9,300 women aged 18 or older in Guanacaste, Costa Rica, in about 1993 to 1994 and followed the women for more than six years. Among cases, blood sampling occurred a median of 149 days after lesion detection, with an interquartile range of about 80 to 210 days. Controls were 25 to 30 women whose single incident HPV16 infection cleared within 12 months without precancer or cancer developing. Median age was about 30 years in cases versus 38 in controls, and baseline characteristics did not differ significantly. Since HLA typing was available for only a few women, HLA type could not be ruled out as a confounder. Nested within Costa Rica's Guanacaste HPV Natural History Study, an exploratory proof-of-principle case-control study compared TCR repertoires across cervical HPV16 outcomes. Blood from cases was collected at the visit at which the lesion was first identified, whereas blood from controls was collected once infection was no longer detected.

The full study reports these points: Because of the cross-sectional design, the study could not determine whether the associations came before infection or resulted from infection, and neither effector/memory subsets nor HPV-specific T cells were isolated. Random forest classifiers that combined richness and V gene abundances separated cases from controls with an estimated AUC of around 0.84. TRBV6-7 relative abundance was lower in cases than in controls (approximately 0.11% versus 0.16%; Bonferroni P = 0.0008). Significantly higher TCR repertoire richness was observed in CIN3+ cases than in controls across sequencing depths, whereas no difference in evenness was found. T-cell numbers per sample were unknown, so richness differences could reflect varying T-cell content rather than repertoire biology.

In the case of this clone: The antigen it recognizes is unknown. The read terminates 3 residues before the CDR3 end, so the remaining end is supplied by the germline J gene.

TCR beta CDR3 regions were amplified by multiplex PCR from an average of roughly 1.1 ug genomic DNA per sample using the immunoSEQ assay. To correct primer bias, the assay used a complete synthetic TCR repertoire to set an amplification baseline. The amplicons were sequenced using the Illumina platform. The original pipeline was this. Sequences were error-corrected by clustering with frequency ratios and a modified nearest-neighbor algorithm, then analyzed in the immunoSEQ Analyzer with IMGT gene definitions. TCR richness and evenness were averaged over 20 rarefaction repeats at each rarefaction depth, excluding samples with fewer sequences than the depth. Wilcoxon rank sum tests with FDR correction were used to compare V, D and J gene relative abundances between the groups. Blinded duplicates gave an intraclass correlation of 95.6% for TCR richness and an average of about 74% across around 66 gene segments. The table comes from immuneACCESS by way of TCRdb, which keeps in-frame sequences with V and J called. Part of the clones is missing from these tables; in studies checked, under half for an unresolved V gene and the rest for unknown reasons. V and J calls and clone size follow that table, whereas D and trimming were derived from the DNA. The sample table gives 20,000 to 25,000 clones. Around 22% of the sample rests with the top ten.

Every participant had a single incident cervical HPV16 infection, and women with prevalent HPV16 infections were excluded. Cervical HPV DNA was detected with MY09/MY11 PCR, and genotyping was done by dot-blot hybridization. Roughly 15 mL of heparinized blood was centrifuged, after which the buffy coat was aliquoted, frozen at -30 degrees C, and then stored at -80 degrees C. QIAGEN kits were used to extract genomic DNA from buffy coat specimens. V loses 4 bases at its end and J loses 5 bases; junction bases beyond the gene matches: 6. CDR1 and CDR2, per the germline V gene (reference sequence), are DFQATT and SNEGSKA. From cysteine to phenylalanine, the CDR3 is 14 amino acids long. Part of the CDR3 DNA is given, 33 bases translated from base 1.

The chain joins TRBV20-1 to TRBJ2-5; a stretch of 11 junction bases matches TRBD2. This receptor was obtained from a woman aged 18 to 75 with a cervical HPV16 infection that either progressed to CIN3+ or cleared (not recorded which). Input material: blood buffy coat. The CDR3: CSAITSGRRETQYF. CDR3 DNA, as far as it was read: TGCAGTGCTATAACTAGCGGGAGACGGGAGACC.